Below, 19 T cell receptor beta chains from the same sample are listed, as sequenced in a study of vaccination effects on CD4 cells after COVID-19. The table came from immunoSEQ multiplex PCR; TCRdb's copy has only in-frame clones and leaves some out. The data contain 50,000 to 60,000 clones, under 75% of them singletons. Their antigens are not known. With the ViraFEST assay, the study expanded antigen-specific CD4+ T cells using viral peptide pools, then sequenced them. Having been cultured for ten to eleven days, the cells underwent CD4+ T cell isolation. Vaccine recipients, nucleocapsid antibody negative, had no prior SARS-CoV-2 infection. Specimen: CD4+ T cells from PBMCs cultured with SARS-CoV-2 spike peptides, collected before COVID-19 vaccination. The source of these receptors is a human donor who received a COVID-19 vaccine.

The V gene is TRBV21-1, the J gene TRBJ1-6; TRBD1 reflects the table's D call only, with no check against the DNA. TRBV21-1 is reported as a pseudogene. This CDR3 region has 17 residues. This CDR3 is CASSKAQGCPYNSPLHF. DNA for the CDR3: TGTGCCAGCAGCAAAGCGCAGGGATGCCCCTATAATTCACCCCTCCACTTT.

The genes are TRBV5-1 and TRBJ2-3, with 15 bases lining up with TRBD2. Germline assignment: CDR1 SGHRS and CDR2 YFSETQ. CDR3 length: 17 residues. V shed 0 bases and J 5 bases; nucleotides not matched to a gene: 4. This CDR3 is CASSLGTSGRVRDTQYF. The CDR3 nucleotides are TGCGCCAGCAGCTTGGGGACTAGCGGGAGGGTCCGAGATACGCAGTATTTT. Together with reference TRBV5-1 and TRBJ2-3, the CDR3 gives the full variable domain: KAGVTQTPRYLIKTRGQQVTLSCSPISGHRSVSWYQQTPGQGLQFLFEYFSETQRNKGNFPGRFSGRQFSNSRSEMNVSTLELGDSALYLCASSLGTSGRVRDTQYFGPGTRLTVL.

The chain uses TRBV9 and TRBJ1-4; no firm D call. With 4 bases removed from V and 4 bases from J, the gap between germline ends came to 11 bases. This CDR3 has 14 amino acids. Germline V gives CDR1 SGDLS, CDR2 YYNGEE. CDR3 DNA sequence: TGTGCCAGCAGCTCTTCCGGACTTAATGAAAAACTGTTTTTT. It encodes CASSSSGLNEKLFF.

The DNA for the CDR3 is TGTGCCAGCAGTCTCGCTGAAAAACTGTTTTTT. Translated, it gives CASSLAEKLFF. The chain uses TRBV12-3 or TRBV12-4 and TRBJ1-4; D uncertain. There are 11 residues in the CDR3. Trimming stripped 5 bases from V and 7 bases from J, with 5 bases between.

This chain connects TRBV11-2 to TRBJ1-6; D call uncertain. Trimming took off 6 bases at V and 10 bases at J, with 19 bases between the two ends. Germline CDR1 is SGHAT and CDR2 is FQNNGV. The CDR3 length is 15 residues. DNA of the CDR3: TGTGCCAGCAGTACGAGGTCGGGGTGGGAATCACCCCTCCACTTT. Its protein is CASSTRSGWESPLHF.

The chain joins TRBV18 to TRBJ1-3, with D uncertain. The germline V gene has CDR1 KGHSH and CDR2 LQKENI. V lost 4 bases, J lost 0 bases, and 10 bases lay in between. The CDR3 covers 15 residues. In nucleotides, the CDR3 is TGTGCCAGCTCACTTGGACGGGTCTCTGGAAACACCATATATTTT. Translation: CASSLGRVSGNTIYF.

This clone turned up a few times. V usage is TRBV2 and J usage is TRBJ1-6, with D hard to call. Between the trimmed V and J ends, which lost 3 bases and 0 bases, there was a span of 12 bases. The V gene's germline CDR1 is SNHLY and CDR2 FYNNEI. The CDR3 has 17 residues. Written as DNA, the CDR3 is TGTGCCAGCAGTGATTCAGGCAGGAGCTCCTATAATTCACCCCTCCACTTT. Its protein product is CASSDSGRSSYNSPLHF.

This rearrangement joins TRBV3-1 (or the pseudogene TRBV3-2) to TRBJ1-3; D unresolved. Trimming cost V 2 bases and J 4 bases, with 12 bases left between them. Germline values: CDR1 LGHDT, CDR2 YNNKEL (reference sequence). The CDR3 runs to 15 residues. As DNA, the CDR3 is TGTGCCAGCAGCCAACATGCAGGTATCGGAAACACCATATATTTT. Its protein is CASSQHAGIGNTIYF.

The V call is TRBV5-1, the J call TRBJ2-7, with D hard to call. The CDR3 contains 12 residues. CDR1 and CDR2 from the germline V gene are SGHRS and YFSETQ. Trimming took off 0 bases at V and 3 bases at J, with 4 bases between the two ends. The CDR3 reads CASSLGGYEQYF. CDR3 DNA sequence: TGCGCCAGCAGCTTGGGCGGCTACGAGCAGTACTTC.

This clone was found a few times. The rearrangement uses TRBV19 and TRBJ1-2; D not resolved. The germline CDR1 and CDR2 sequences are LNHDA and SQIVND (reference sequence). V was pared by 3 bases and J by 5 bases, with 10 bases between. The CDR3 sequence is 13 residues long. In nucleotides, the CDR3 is TGTGCCAGTAGTATTCTTGAGGGTTATGGCTACACCTTC. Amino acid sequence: CASSILEGYGYTF.

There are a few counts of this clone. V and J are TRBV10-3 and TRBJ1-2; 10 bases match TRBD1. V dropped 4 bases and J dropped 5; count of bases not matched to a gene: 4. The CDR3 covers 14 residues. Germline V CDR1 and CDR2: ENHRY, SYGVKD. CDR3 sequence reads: CAISALGQGYGYTF. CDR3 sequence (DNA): TGTGCCATCAGTGCATTGGGACAGGGGTATGGCTACACCTTC.

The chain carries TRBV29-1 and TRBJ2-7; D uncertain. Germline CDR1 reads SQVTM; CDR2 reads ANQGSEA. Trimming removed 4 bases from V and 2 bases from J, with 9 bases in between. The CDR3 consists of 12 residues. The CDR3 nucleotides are TGCAGCGTTGCCCCAGGTGCCTACGAGCAGTACTTC. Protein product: CSVAPGAYEQYF.

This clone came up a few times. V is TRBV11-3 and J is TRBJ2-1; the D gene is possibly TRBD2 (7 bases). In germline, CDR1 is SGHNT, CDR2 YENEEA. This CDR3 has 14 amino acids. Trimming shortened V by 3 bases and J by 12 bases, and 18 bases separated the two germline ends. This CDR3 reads CASSFRSGAGVQFF. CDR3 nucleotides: TGTGCCAGCAGCTTTAGGTCGGGGGCGGGGGTGCAGTTCTTC.

CDR3 sequence reads: CASSIFGTGDYGYTF. CDR3 DNA sequence: TGTGCCAGTAGTATTTTTGGGACAGGGGACTATGGCTACACCTTC. The rearrangement links TRBV19 to TRBJ1-2; the match to TRBD1 covers 10 bases. Losses at the gene ends were 3 bases for V and 3 bases for J; bases not matched to a gene: 4. CDR3 length equals 15 residues. Germline CDR1 reads LNHDA; CDR2 reads SQIVND (reference sequence).

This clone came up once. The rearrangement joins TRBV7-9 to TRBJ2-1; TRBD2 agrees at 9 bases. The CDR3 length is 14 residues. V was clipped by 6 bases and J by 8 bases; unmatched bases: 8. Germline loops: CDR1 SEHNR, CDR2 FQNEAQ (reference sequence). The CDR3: CASRGREGPHEQFF. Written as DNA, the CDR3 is TGTGCCAGCAGAGGGCGGGAGGGCCCCCATGAGCAGTTCTTC. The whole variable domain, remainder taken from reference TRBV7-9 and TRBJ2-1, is DTGVSQNPRHKITKRGQNVTFRCDPISEHNRLYWYRQTLGQGPEFLTYFQNEAQLEKSRLLSDRFSAERPKGSFSTLEIQRTEQGDSAMYLCASRGREGPHEQFFGPGTRLTVL.

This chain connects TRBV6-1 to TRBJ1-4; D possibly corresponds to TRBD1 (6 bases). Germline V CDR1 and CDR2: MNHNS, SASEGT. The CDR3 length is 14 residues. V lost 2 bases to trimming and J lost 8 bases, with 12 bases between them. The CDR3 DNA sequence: TGTGCCAGCAGTGAAAGGGGGGGTGGCGAAAAACTGTTTTTT. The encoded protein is CASSERGGGEKLFF.

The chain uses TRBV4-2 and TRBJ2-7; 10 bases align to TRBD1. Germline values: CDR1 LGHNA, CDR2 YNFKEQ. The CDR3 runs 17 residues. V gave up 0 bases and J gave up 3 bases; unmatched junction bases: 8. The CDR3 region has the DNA TGTGCCAGCAGCCAAGATCTTATAAGGACAGGGGGCTACGAGCAGTACTTC. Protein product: CASSQDLIRTGGYEQYF.

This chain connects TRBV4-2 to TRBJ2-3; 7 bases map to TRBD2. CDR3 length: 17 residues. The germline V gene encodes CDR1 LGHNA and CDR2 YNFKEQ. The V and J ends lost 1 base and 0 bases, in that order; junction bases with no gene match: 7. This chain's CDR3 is CASSQAGAGVSTDTQYF. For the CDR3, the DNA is TGTGCCAGCAGCCAAGCCGGGGCGGGGGTTAGCACAGATACGCAGTATTTT.

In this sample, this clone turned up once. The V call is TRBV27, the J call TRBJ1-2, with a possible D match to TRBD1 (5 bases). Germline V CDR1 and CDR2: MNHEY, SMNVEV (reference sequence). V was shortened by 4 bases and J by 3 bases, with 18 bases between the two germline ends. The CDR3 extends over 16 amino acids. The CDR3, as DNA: TGTGCCAGCAGTTCCAGAGCCTACAGGAGTGACTATGGCTACACCTTC. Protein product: CASSSRAYRSDYGYTF.